This T cell receptor (beta chain) originates from a study of T cells in Graves' hyperthyroidism and ophthalmopathy. The wider study: Peripheral blood was obtained at initial diagnosis, preceding any treatment.

This clonotype was recorded at least ten times. When ophthalmopathy did not progress within 18 months, Graves' hyperthyroidism was considered stable. Diagnosis rested on symptoms, serum thyroxine and TRAb, thyroid ultrasound, and orbital computed tomography. Cells are PBMCs isolated from around 9.4 ml of fresh blood. Regions amplified from RNA transcripts were the TCR beta CDR3 regions. The HTBI primer set was used in a first-round RT-PCR of the TCR CDR3. Via MiXCR, TCRdb re-called the multiplex PCR reads, giving one row per CDR3 protein. The sample yields approximately 590,000 distinct CDR3 sequences, approximately 14% seen once. In germline, CDR1 is SEHNR, CDR2 FQNEAQ (reference sequence). V was clipped by 5 bases and J by 0 bases, with 14 bases between them. The CDR3 covers 16 residues.

The TCR comes from a woman aged 30 to 39 with Graves' hyperthyroidism. The V and J genes are TRBV7-9 and TRBJ2-1; no reliable D call. Source material: blood. As DNA, the CDR3 is TGTGCCAGCAGCGTCAGACTGGCCCACTCCTACAATGAGCAGTTCTTC. It translates to CASSVRLAHSYNEQFF.